Below are 15 T cell receptor beta chains sequenced from a single sample in a study of radiotherapy plus CTLA-4 blockade in lung cancer. Data came from immunoSEQ multiplex PCR; TCRdb stores just in-frame clones and leaves some out. The sample lists 60,000 to 85,000 clones, approximately 86% occurring once. The sequencing used peripheral blood, collected from a patient treated with radiotherapy plus ipilimumab. The receptors shown here come from a human donor with non-small cell lung cancer who had stable disease on radiotherapy plus ipilimumab.

The V gene is TRBV29-1, the J gene TRBJ2-4; D perhaps matches TRBD2 (5 bases). Germline CDR1 is SQVTM and CDR2 is ANQGSEA. Trimming took 4 bases from V and 4 from J, leaving 11 bases between them. The length of the CDR3 is 13 residues. The CDR3 DNA sequence: TGCAGCGTTGGAACTAGTGCTAAAAACATTCAGTACTTC. Protein sequence: CSVGTSAKNIQYF.

This clone came up a few times. CDR3 loop: CASSPRRAGGPRSNQPQHF. DNA of the CDR3: TGTGCCAGCAGTCCTCGTAGGGCAGGGGGCCCAAGGAGCAATCAGCCCCAGCATTTT. This chain connects TRBV28 to TRBJ1-5, with 8 bases fitting TRBD1. The CDR3 consists of 19 residues. The germline V gene has CDR1 MDHEN and CDR2 SYDVKM. V gave up 5 bases and J gave up 1 base; unmatched junction bases: 16.

This clone was found a few times. The chain couples TRBV11-2 to TRBJ2-7; a weak D match, TRBD2 (6 bases). This CDR3 is 16 amino acids long. Germline V gene lookup returns CDR1 SGHAT and CDR2 FQNNGV. Between the trimmed V and J ends, which lost 5 bases and 3 bases, there was a span of 20 bases. In DNA form, the CDR3 reads TGTGCCAGCAGCCCGCTCGGAGGGACCAATTACTACGAGCAGTACTTC. It is translated as CASSPLGGTNYYEQYF.

The DNA of the CDR3 is TGTGCCAGCAGTTACTCACGGAGGGACACTGAAGCTTTCTTT. Translation gives CASSYSRRDTEAFF. The chain employs TRBV6-5 and TRBJ1-1; D is ambiguous. Germline lookup yields CDR1 MNHEY and CDR2 SVGAGI. This CDR3 is built from 14 residues. The V end was cut by 0 bases, the J end by 3 bases, with 8 bases between.

The chain combines TRBV19 with TRBJ1-5; D unresolved. From germline, CDR1 is LNHDA and CDR2 SQIVND (reference sequence). Between the trimmed V and J ends, which lost 6 bases and 0 bases, there was a span of 12 bases. This CDR3 comprises 15 residues. CDR3 residues: CASSRQQSSNQPQHF. The DNA of the CDR3 is TGTGCCAGTAGCCGGCAGCAGAGTAGCAATCAGCCCCAGCATTTT.

V and J are TRBV5-1 and TRBJ2-3; 9 bases match TRBD1. CDR1 and CDR2 (germline): SGHRS, YFSETQ. Losses at the gene ends were 4 bases for V and 8 bases for J; bases not matched to a gene: 11. The CDR3 runs 15 residues. The CDR3 region is CASSAGTGTAGTQYF. CDR3 DNA sequence: TGCGCCAGCAGCGCCGGGACAGGGACAGCAGGTACGCAGTATTTT. The full variable domain, completed using reference TRBV5-1 and TRBJ2-3, is KAGVTQTPRYLIKTRGQQVTLSCSPISGHRSVSWYQQTPGQGLQFLFEYFSETQRNKGNFPGRFSGRQFSNSRSEMNVSTLELGDSALYLCASSAGTGTAGTQYFGPGTRLTVL.

The chain combines TRBV18 with TRBJ2-7; the D is unclear. Trimming cost V 2 bases and J 0 bases, with 14 bases left between them. The CDR3 has 16 residues. Germline loops: CDR1 KGHSH, CDR2 LQKENI. CDR3 amino acids: CASSPTYSRNSYEQYF. The DNA of the CDR3 is TGTGCCAGCTCACCAACTTATAGCAGAAACTCCTACGAGCAGTACTTC.

V is TRBV25-1 and J is TRBJ2-3; D is undetermined. Germline CDR1 reads MGHDK; CDR2 reads SYGVNS. The CDR3 contains 12 residues. V was trimmed by 4 bases and J by 6 bases, leaving 8 bases between them. Written as DNA, the CDR3 is TGTGCCAGCAGTGTCCTCACGGATACGCAGTATTTT. Its protein product is CASSVLTDTQYF.

The V and J genes are TRBV19 and TRBJ2-1; D perhaps matches TRBD2 (6 bases). The germline CDR1 and CDR2 sequences are LNHDA and SQIVND (reference sequence). The V end lost 3 bases, the J end lost 5 bases, and 17 bases lay between the germline ends. The CDR3 loop spans 16 amino acids. The CDR3 nucleotides read TGTGCCAGTAGTATGATGCGGGGCGCCTTGGACAATGAGCAGTTCTTC. This translates into CASSMMRGALDNEQFF.

The chain is built from TRBV6-1 and TRBJ1-1; D is perhaps TRBD1 (5 bases). CDR3 length: 13 residues. Per germline, CDR1 MNHNS and CDR2 SASEGT. The germline V and J ends were trimmed by 5 bases and 8 bases, with 15 bases remaining between them. Here the CDR3 reads CASSFIGGVEAFF. In DNA, the CDR3 is TGTGCCAGCAGTTTCATAGGAGGGGTCGAAGCTTTCTTT.

This clone was observed once. This chain uses TRBV5-1 with TRBJ2-3; 7 positions match TRBD2. CDR3 length equals 15 residues. Germline assignment: CDR1 SGHRS and CDR2 YFSETQ. With V trimmed by 4 bases and J by 2 bases, 7 bases remained unmatched. The CDR3 reads CASSLRGLPTDTQYF. CDR3 in DNA: TGCGCCAGCAGCCTACGGGGACTACCCACAGATACGCAGTATTTT. The full variable domain, with the rest looked up from reference TRBV5-1 and TRBJ2-3, is KAGVTQTPRYLIKTRGQQVTLSCSPISGHRSVSWYQQTPGQGLQFLFEYFSETQRNKGNFPGRFSGRQFSNSRSEMNVSTLELGDSALYLCASSLRGLPTDTQYFGPGTRLTVL.

The chain combines TRBV11-2 with TRBJ2-5; 12 bases fit TRBD2. Germline CDR1 is SGHAT and CDR2 is FQNNGV. The trim removed 4 bases at V and 5 bases at J, leaving 5 bases unmatched. There are 15 residues in the CDR3. CDR3 coding DNA: TGTGCCAGCAGCTACCGACTAGCGGGAGTTGAGACCCAGTACTTC. This translates into CASSYRLAGVETQYF.

The chain is built from TRBV30 and TRBJ2-7, with a tentative D call TRBD2 (6 bases). This CDR3 has 12 residues. Germline V gene data show CDR1 as GTSNPN and CDR2 as SVGIG (reference sequence). Trimming removed 4 bases at V and 4 bases at J, with 11 bases between. For the CDR3, the DNA is TGTGCCTGGAACCCCCGGGGGTACGAGCAGTACTTC. Its translation is CAWNPRGYEQYF.

The CDR3, as DNA: TGTGCCAGCAGCCCGGGACTTACCAGGGGACCAGGGCAGTTCTTC. Its translation is CASSPGLTRGPGQFF. The V and J genes are TRBV11-2 and TRBJ2-1, with D perhaps matching TRBD1 or TRBD2 (6 bases each). CDR1 is SGHAT, CDR2 FQNNGV, per germline. V lost 5 bases and J 12 bases, leaving 23 bases between the germline ends. The CDR3 length is 15 residues.

The rearrangement links TRBV9 to TRBJ2-2, with D unresolved. The CDR3 sequence is 15 residues long. V lost 4 bases to trimming and J lost 6 bases, with 16 bases between them. Germline CDR1 reads SGDLS; CDR2 reads YYNGEE. The CDR3 DNA reads as TGTGCCAGCAGCCCTCGGCGGTCGGCTGCCGGGGAGCTGTTTTTT. Translated, it gives CASSPRRSAAGELFF.